The 24 T cell receptor beta chains reported below all come from one sample, sequenced in a study of T cell responses to AZD1222 COVID-19 vaccine. Clones were read by immunoSEQ multiplex PCR, and TCRdb kept only the in-frame ones, dropping some. The sample records fewer than 200,000 clones, over 80% being singletons. This specimen was peripheral blood, taken on day 0 of AZD1222 vaccination. The receptors come from an adult in good health.

This sequence joins TRBV7-9 and TRBJ1-2, with D perhaps matching TRBD1 (6 bases). The germline gives CDR1 SEHNR, CDR2 FQNEAQ (reference sequence). This CDR3 spans 14 amino acids. Trimming left V 5 bases short and J 1 base short, with 11 bases between. In DNA form, the CDR3 reads TGTGCCAGCAGCCCGGACAGCCTTAACTATGGCTACACCTTC. This gives the protein CASSPDSLNYGYTF. Full variable domain (outside the CDR3, taken from reference TRBV7-9 and TRBJ1-2): DTGVSQNPRHKITKRGQNVTFRCDPISEHNRLYWYRQTLGQGPEFLTYFQNEAQLEKSRLLSDRFSAERPKGSFSTLEIQRTEQGDSAMYLCASSPDSLNYGYTFGSGTRLTVV.

Comment on this clone: Other DNA sequences in this sample translate to the same CDR3. The CDR3 reads CASSLSSYEQYF. The CDR3 coding sequence is TGTGCCAGCAGCTTAAGCTCCTACGAGCAGTACTTC. The chain joins TRBV7-9 to TRBJ2-7, with D unresolved. Per the germline V gene, CDR1 is SEHNR and CDR2 is FQNEAQ (reference sequence). With 2 bases removed from V and 0 bases from J, the gap between germline ends came to 2 bases. The CDR3 extends over 12 amino acids.

The rearrangement uses TRBV28 and TRBJ1-1; tentative D call: TRBD1 (6 bases). CDR1 is MDHEN and CDR2 is SYDVKM in the germline V gene. The V end lost 4 bases, the J end lost 4 bases, and 13 bases lay between the germline ends. The CDR3 spans 14 residues. CDR3 amino acids: CASSSDRTGTEAFF. Here the CDR3 DNA reads TGTGCCAGCAGTTCGGACAGAACGGGCACTGAAGCTTTCTTT.

V gene TRBV28 combines with J gene TRBJ2-3, with 13 positions matching TRBD2. The CDR3 length is 15 residues. Germline V gene data show CDR1 as MDHEN and CDR2 as SYDVKM. The V segment lost 5 bases and the J segment 4 bases; nucleotides outside the gene matches: 3. Written as DNA, the CDR3 is TGTGCCAGCAGTACTAGCGGGGGGGTGCCAGATACGCAGTATTTT. Translating it yields CASSTSGGVPDTQYF.

The rearrangement links TRBV6-1 to TRBJ1-4; a weak D match, TRBD1 (6 bases). V lost 3 bases, J lost 8 bases, and 13 bases lay in between. Germline V gene sequence: CDR1 MNHNS, CDR2 SASEGT. CDR3 length: 14 amino acids. The CDR3 bases are TGTGCCAGCAGTGAGGGGGCGCCCTCGGAAAAACTGTTTTTT. It yields the protein CASSEGAPSEKLFF.

This chain joins TRBV7-8 and TRBJ1-1, with no clear D. The CDR3 contains 14 residues. Germline V lookup: CDR1 SGHVS, CDR2 FQNEAQ. V lost 4 bases and J 0 bases, leaving 9 bases between the germline ends. DNA for the CDR3: TGTGCCAGCAGCTCTCGGTCCTTGAACACTGAAGCTTTCTTT. It translates to CASSSRSLNTEAFF.

This rearrangement joins TRBV4-2 to TRBJ1-4; TRBD1 aligns across 8 bases. The CDR3 has 16 amino acids. After removal of 3 bases from V and 5 bases from J, the junction contained 8 bases not matched to a gene. Germline V CDR1 and CDR2: LGHNA, YNFKEQ. CDR3 residues: CASSQGTGALNEKLFF. The CDR3 bases are TGTGCCAGCAGCCAGGGGACAGGCGCCCTAAATGAAAAACTGTTTTTT.

The V call is TRBV29-1, the J call TRBJ2-3; D gene unclear. Between the trimmed V and J ends, which lost 7 bases and 1 base, there was a span of 21 bases. This CDR3 region has 16 residues. Germline V gene lookup returns CDR1 SQVTM and CDR2 ANQGSEA. CDR3 in amino acids: CSALGSVGSGTDTQYF. CDR3 DNA sequence: TGCAGCGCTCTCGGGTCGGTCGGTTCAGGCACAGATACGCAGTATTTT.

The chain is built from TRBV2 and TRBJ2-4; D is undetermined. The CDR3 runs 12 residues. V dropped 1 base and J dropped 9 bases, with 7 bases sitting between them. Per germline, CDR1 SNHLY and CDR2 FYNNEI. The CDR3 spells CASSEGRRIQYF. CDR3 bases: TGTGCCAGCAGTGAAGGGCGGCGCATTCAGTACTTC. Complete variable domain (other parts from reference TRBV2 and TRBJ2-4): EPEVTQTPSHQVTQMGQEVILRCVPISNHLYFYWYRQILGQKVEFLVSFYNNEISEKSEIFDDQFSVERPDGSNFTLKIRSTKLEDSAMYFCASSEGRRIQYFGAGTRLSVL.

The J gene is TRBJ2-3, the V gene TRBV24-1; TRBD2 is a possible D gene (5 bases). The V and J ends lost 5 bases and 4 bases respectively, with 9 bases between them. CDR3 length: 13 amino acids. Germline CDR1 reads KGHDR; CDR2 reads SFDVKD. DNA of the CDR3: TGTGCCACCAGTGTAGAGGGTGCAGATACGCAGTATTTT. Translating it yields CATSVEGADTQYF.

V and J are TRBV5-1 and TRBJ1-2, with 8 nucleotides matching TRBD1. This CDR3 contains 16 residues. Trimming removed 4 bases from V and 3 bases from J; junction bases left unmatched: 11. Germline assignment: CDR1 SGHRS and CDR2 YFSETQ. CDR3 bases: TGCGCCAGCAGCCTTCTACTCCCGACAGGGGACTATGGCTACACCTTC. Encoded protein: CASSLLLPTGDYGYTF.

This clone appeared a single time. This chain's CDR3 is CASSPRGNSGANVLTF. The CDR3 DNA is TGTGCCAGCTCACCAAGGGGGAACTCTGGGGCCAACGTCCTGACTTTC. This chain links TRBV18 with TRBJ2-6; D might be TRBD1 (6 bases). In germline, CDR1 is KGHSH, CDR2 LQKENI. The CDR3 is 16 amino acids. V lost 2 bases and J 0 bases, leaving 8 bases between the germline ends.

The chain recombines TRBV3-1 (or the pseudogene TRBV3-2) with TRBJ1-6; 12 bases are a match to TRBD1. This CDR3 region has 14 residues. Germline values: CDR1 LGHDT, CDR2 YNNKEL (reference sequence). V lost 4 bases to trimming and J lost 13 bases; unmatched junction nucleotides: 5. The CDR3 region is CASSLRDRGHPLHF. In DNA, the CDR3 is TGTGCCAGCAGCCTCCGGGACAGGGGGCATCCCCTCCACTTT.

The gene calls are TRBV6-1 and TRBJ1-2; D ambiguous. The CDR3 consists of 13 residues. Germline values: CDR1 MNHNS, CDR2 SASEGT. The V end was cut by 5 bases, the J end by 4 bases, with 11 bases between. The CDR3 is CASSTEGSYGYTF. DNA for the CDR3: TGTGCCAGCAGTACAGAGGGTAGCTATGGCTACACCTTC.

This chain uses TRBV5-6 with TRBJ2-7; D is possibly TRBD2 (6 bases). The germline V gene encodes CDR1 SGHDT and CDR2 YYEEEE. The V gene lost 0 bases and the J gene lost 0 bases, with 13 bases spanning the gap. This CDR3 contains 16 residues. The CDR3 sequence: CASSLGRATISYEQYF. The CDR3 bases are TGTGCCAGCAGCTTGGGGAGGGCCACGATCTCCTACGAGCAGTACTTC.

This clone was detected only once. The J gene is TRBJ2-3, the V gene TRBV30, with D hard to call. Germline loops: CDR1 GTSNPN, CDR2 SVGIG (reference sequence). The CDR3 sequence is 11 residues long. V was trimmed by 5 bases and J by 2 bases, leaving 5 bases between them. CDR3 coding DNA: TGTGCCTGGGAAGCCACAGATACGCAGTATTTT. Amino acid sequence: CAWEATDTQYF.

The chain joins TRBV6-5 to TRBJ1-1; 8 nucleotides match TRBD1. CDR3 length equals 15 residues. With 11 bases clipped from V and 4 bases from J, the junction kept 15 bases outside the gene matches. CDR1 is MNHEY and CDR2 is SVGAGI in the germline V gene. The CDR3 bases are TGTGCCTCAACGGGGGCAGGGGGCGGCCGCACTGAAGCTTTCTTT. Protein sequence: CASTGAGGGRTEAFF.

The CDR3 reads CASSQGGVGGNTIYF. The DNA for the CDR3 is TGTGCCAGCAGCCAAGGAGGGGTAGGTGGAAACACCATATATTTT. This sequence joins TRBV3-1 (or the pseudogene TRBV3-2) and TRBJ1-3, with TRBD1 as a possible D gene (5 bases). The CDR3 covers 15 residues. V gave up 1 base and J gave up 3 bases, with 10 bases separating them. The germline V gene encodes CDR1 LGHDT and CDR2 YNNKEL (reference sequence).

This clone was seen a single time. The chain links TRBV27 to TRBJ1-1, with TRBD1 as a possible D gene (5 bases). The CDR3 has 14 amino acids. Trimming took 8 bases from V and 0 from J, leaving 13 bases between them. Looked up from germline, CDR1 is MNHEY and CDR2 is SMNVEV (reference sequence). The CDR3 nucleotides are TGTGCCAGCCGGGGGAAACCACTGAACACTGAAGCTTTCTTT. It codes for CASRGKPLNTEAFF.

Comment on this clone: Distinct nucleotide sequences in the sample also encode this CDR3. The chain combines TRBV24-1 with TRBJ1-2; no definite D call. Trimming took off 4 bases at V and 2 bases at J, with 7 bases between the two ends. The CDR3 spans 13 residues. Germline loops: CDR1 KGHDR, CDR2 SFDVKD. CDR3 coding DNA: TGTGCCACCAGTGACGGCGGGAACTATGGCTACACCTTC. This sequence encodes CATSDGGNYGYTF.

The chain has TRBV18 and TRBJ1-5; D not resolved. Germline CDR1 is KGHSH and CDR2 is LQKENI. V dropped 1 base and J dropped 1 base, with 11 bases sitting between them. There are 16 residues in the CDR3. The CDR3, as DNA: TGTGCCAGCTCACCACAGGCAGGCGGGAGCAATCAGCCCCAGCATTTT. Translated: CASSPQAGGSNQPQHF.

V and J are TRBV6-5 and TRBJ1-2; TRBD1 matches 8 bases. V shed 2 bases and J 8 bases; nucleotides not matched to a gene: 10. The CDR3 totals 15 residues. Germline assignment: CDR1 MNHEY and CDR2 SVGAGI. The CDR3 DNA reads as TGTGCCAGCAGTTACACGGACAGGGCGGGAGGAGGCTACACCTTC. This encodes CASSYTDRAGGGYTF.

The V call is TRBV4-3, the J call TRBJ2-3; 16 bases are shared with TRBD2. The trim removed 1 base at V and 3 bases at J, leaving 10 bases unmatched. The CDR3 sequence is 20 residues long. Germline assignment: CDR1 LGHNA and CDR2 YSLEER. The DNA of the CDR3 is TGCGCCAGCAGCCAAGGACCGGGACTAGCGGGGGGGTCCAGGACAGATACGCAGTATTTT. Residues: CASSQGPGLAGGSRTDTQYF.

The chain is built from TRBV5-1 and TRBJ1-3; no definite D call. V was clipped by 4 bases and J by 0 bases, with 5 bases between them. This CDR3 has 13 amino acids. Per the germline V gene, CDR1 is SGHRS and CDR2 is YFSETQ. Here the CDR3 reads CASSQSSGNTIYF. CDR3 bases: TGCGCCAGCAGCCAGAGCTCTGGAAACACCATATATTTT.